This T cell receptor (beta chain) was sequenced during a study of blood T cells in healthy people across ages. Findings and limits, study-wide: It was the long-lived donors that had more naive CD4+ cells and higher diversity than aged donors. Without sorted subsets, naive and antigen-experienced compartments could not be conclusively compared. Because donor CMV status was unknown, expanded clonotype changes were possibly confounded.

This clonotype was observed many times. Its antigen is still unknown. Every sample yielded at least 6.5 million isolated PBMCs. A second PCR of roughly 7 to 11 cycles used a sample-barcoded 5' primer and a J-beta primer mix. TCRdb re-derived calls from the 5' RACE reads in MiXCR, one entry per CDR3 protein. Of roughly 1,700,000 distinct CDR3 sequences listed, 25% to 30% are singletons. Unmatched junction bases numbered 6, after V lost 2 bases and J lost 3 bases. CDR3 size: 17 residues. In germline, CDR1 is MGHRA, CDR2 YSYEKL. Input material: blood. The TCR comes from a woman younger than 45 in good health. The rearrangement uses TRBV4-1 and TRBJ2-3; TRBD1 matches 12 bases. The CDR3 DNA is TGCGCCAGCAGCCAAAGACCGGGACAGGGGGCAACAGATACGCAGTATTTT. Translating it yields CASSQRPGQGATDTQYF.